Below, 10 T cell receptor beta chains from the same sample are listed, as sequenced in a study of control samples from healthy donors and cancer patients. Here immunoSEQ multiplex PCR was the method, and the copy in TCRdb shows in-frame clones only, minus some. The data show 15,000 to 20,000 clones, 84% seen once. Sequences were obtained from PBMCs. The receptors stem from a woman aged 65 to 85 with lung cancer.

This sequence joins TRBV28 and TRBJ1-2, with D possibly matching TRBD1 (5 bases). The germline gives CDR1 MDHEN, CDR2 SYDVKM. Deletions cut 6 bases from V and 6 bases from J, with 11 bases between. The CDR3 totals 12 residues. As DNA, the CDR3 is TGTGCCAGCAGCTCGGGGGACGATGGCTACACCTTC. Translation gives CASSSGDDGYTF.

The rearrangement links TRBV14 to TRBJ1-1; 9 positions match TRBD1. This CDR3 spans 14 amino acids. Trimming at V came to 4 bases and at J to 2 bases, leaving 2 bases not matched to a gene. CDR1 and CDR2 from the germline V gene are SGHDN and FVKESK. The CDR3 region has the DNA TGTGCCAGCAGCCCACAGGGGGCTAACACTGAAGCTTTCTTT. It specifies CASSPQGANTEAFF.

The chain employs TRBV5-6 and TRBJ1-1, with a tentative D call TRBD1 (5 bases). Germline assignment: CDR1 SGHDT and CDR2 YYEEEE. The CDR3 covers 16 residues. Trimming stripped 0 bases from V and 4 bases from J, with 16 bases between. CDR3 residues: CASSLAFIGEVTEAFF. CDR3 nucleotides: TGTGCCAGCAGCTTGGCCTTTATAGGGGAGGTCACTGAAGCTTTCTTT.

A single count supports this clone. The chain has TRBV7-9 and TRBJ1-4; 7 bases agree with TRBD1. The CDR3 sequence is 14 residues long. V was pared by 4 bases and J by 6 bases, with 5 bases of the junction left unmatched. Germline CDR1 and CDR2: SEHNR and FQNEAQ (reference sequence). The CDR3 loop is CASSSGQLYEKLFF. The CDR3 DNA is TGTGCCAGCAGCTCGGGACAGTTGTATGAAAAACTGTTTTTT.

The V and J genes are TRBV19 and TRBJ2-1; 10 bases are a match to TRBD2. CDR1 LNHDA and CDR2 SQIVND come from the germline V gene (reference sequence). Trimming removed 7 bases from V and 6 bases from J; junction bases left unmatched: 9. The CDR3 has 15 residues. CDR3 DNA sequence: TGTGCCAGTACCCTCGGGACTAGCGAGAGCAATGAGCAGTTCTTC. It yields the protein CASTLGTSESNEQFF.

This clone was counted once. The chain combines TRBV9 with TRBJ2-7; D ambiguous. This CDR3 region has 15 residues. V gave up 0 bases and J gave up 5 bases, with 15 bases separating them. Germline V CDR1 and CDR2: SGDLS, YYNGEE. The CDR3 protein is CASSVGLSIFDEQYF. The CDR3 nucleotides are TGTGCCAGCAGCGTAGGGTTATCCATTTTTGACGAGCAGTACTTC.

The CDR3 region is CASSEFRSNEQFF. The CDR3, as DNA: TGTGCCAGCAGTGAATTTAGGAGCAATGAGCAGTTCTTC. V and J are TRBV2 and TRBJ2-1; D gene ambiguous. The CDR3 is made up of 13 amino acids. CDR1 and CDR2 from the germline V gene are SNHLY and FYNNEI. V lost 2 bases, J lost 6 bases, and 8 bases lay in between.

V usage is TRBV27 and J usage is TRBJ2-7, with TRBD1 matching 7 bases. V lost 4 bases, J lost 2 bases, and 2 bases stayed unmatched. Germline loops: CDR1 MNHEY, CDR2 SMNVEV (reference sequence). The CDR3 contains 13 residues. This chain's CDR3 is CASSYQGAYEQYF. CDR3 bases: TGTGCCAGCAGTTACCAGGGGGCCTACGAGCAGTACTTC.

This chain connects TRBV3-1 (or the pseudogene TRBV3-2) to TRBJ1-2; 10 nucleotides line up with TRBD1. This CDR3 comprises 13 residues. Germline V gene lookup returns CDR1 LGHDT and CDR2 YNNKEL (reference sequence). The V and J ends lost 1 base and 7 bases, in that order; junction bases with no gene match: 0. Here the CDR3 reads CASSQGQGAGYTF. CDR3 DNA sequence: TGTGCCAGCAGCCAAGGACAGGGGGCTGGCTACACCTTC.

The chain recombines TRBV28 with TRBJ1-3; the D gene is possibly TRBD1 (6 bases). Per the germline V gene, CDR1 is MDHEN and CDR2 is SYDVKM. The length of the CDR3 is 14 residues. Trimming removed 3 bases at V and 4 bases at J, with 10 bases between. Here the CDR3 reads CASSFQGRGNTIYF. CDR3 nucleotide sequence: TGTGCCAGCAGTTTCCAGGGGAGGGGAAACACCATATATTTT.